A single T cell receptor (beta chain) is shown here with its context. As yet, its antigen is unknown. This sample also contains other DNA sequences that code for the same CDR3. Sorted-subset replicate PCR reactions were performed with 150 to 200 ng DNA, corresponding to tens of thousands of T cell genomes. TCRdb's table, derived via immunoSEQ multiplex PCR, lists solely in-frame clones and lacks some. There are more than 2 million clones in the sample; roughly 96% occur only once, and approximately 0.13% lies in the top ten. Trimming took off 5 bases at V and 1 base at J, with 12 bases between the two ends. The length of the CDR3 is 15 residues. Germline CDR1 MDHEN, CDR2 SYDVKM. The sample is drawn from a study of shared clonotypes between healthy human individuals. Study-level findings and limits: The rarefaction results pointed to incomplete sorted-subset sequencing despite large depth. Only blood was sampled, and tissue TCR repertoires likely differ from blood ones. Estimated richness values were generally larger in naive subsets than in memory subsets.

This chain uses TRBV28 with TRBJ1-5, with a tentative D call TRBD1 (5 bases). The sample taken for sequencing was naive CD4+ T cells sorted from blood. The subset here: CD45RA+ positively selected. The TCR was taken from a young man in good health. CDR3 sequence (DNA): TGTGCCAGCAGTCCGGTCGGGACGAGCAATCAGCCCCAGCATTTT. Its translation is CASSPVGTSNQPQHF.